One sample yielded the 19 T cell receptor beta chains listed below, sequenced in a study of cytomegalovirus exposure and HLA in healthy donors. Primers included in the PCR were 60 Vbeta and 13 Jbeta primers. Produced via immunoSEQ multiplex PCR; TCRdb's table is partial and in-frame only. The sample holds around 150,000 clones, around three quarters seen once. Input material: PBMCs. These receptors were obtained from a young man in good health.

This chain connects TRBV23-1 to TRBJ2-3; the match to TRBD2 covers 7 bases. TRBV23-1 is an open reading frame whose function is uncertain. V trimming: 0 bases; J trimming: 1 base; junction bases outside the gene matches: 10. The CDR3 is 18 amino acids. In DNA, the CDR3 is TGCGCCAGCAGTCAATCGGGGCTGGGGGGGGAGGGCACAGATACGCAGTATTTT. This translates into CASSQSGLGGEGTDTQYF.

The chain joins TRBV30 to TRBJ2-1; 9 bases align to TRBD2. The CDR3 covers 14 residues. Trimming at V came to 4 bases and at J to 8 bases, leaving 9 bases not matched to a gene. CDR1 and CDR2 (germline): GTSNPN, SVGIG (reference sequence). The CDR3 loop reads CAWNEAGGRYEQFF. The CDR3 DNA is TGTGCCTGGAACGAAGCGGGAGGAAGGTATGAGCAGTTCTTC.

This sequence joins TRBV19 and TRBJ2-3, with D possibly matching TRBD2 (6 bases). V lost 4 bases, J lost 3 bases, and 8 bases lay in between. The CDR3 is 13 residues long. Germline-derived CDR1 and CDR2 are LNHDA and SQIVND (reference sequence). The CDR3 DNA reads TGTGCCAGTAGTAAGGGGACTACAGATACGCAGTATTTT. Translated: CASSKGTTDTQYF.

The chain has TRBV5-1 and TRBJ2-5; D is perhaps TRBD1 (5 bases). V was clipped by 2 bases and J by 5 bases, with 16 bases between them. The CDR3 has 15 residues. CDR1 is SGHRS and CDR2 is YFSETQ in the germline V gene. CDR3 sequence reads: CASSFGAPTMETQYF. The CDR3 nucleotides read TGCGCCAGCAGCTTTGGGGCCCCCACGATGGAGACCCAGTACTTC.

V gene TRBV10-1 combines with J gene TRBJ1-1; no clear D. Germline CDR1 WNHNN, CDR2 SYGVQD (reference sequence). CDR3 length equals 13 residues. Between the trimmed V and J ends, which lost 3 bases and 1 base, there was a span of 6 bases. CDR3 sequence (DNA): TGCGCCAGCAGTGATTACAGGAACACTGAAGCTTTCTTT. It encodes CASSDYRNTEAFF.

The sample holds a few counts of this clone. The J gene is TRBJ2-3, the V gene TRBV7-2; 9 bases map to TRBD2. After removal of 1 base from V and 3 bases from J, the junction contained 5 bases not matched to a gene. Germline values: CDR1 SGHTA, CDR2 FQGNSA. The CDR3 runs to 16 residues. CDR3 region: CASSLVQTSGTDTQYF. The CDR3 DNA follows: TGTGCCAGCAGCTTAGTACAGACTAGCGGAACAGATACGCAGTATTTT.

The chain joins TRBV10-3 to TRBJ1-5; D perhaps matches TRBD1 (6 bases). In germline, CDR1 is ENHRY, CDR2 SYGVKD. The CDR3 runs 14 residues. Deletions cut 3 bases from V and 4 bases from J, with 10 bases between. This chain's CDR3 is CAISDRQGNQPQHF. CDR3 nucleotides: TGTGCCATCAGTGACAGGCAGGGGAATCAGCCCCAGCATTTT.

The J gene is TRBJ2-3, the V gene TRBV19; 7 bases match TRBD2. The V segment lost 7 bases and the J segment 0 bases; nucleotides outside the gene matches: 16. CDR1 LNHDA and CDR2 SQIVND come from the germline V gene (reference sequence). The CDR3 loop spans 18 amino acids. The CDR3 nucleotides read TGTGCCAGTACCCCCACTGGGGGAGGGCGCCTTAGCACAGATACGCAGTATTTT. Translation: CASTPTGGGRLSTDTQYF. The entire variable domain, with the rest obtained from reference TRBV19 and TRBJ2-3, is as follows: DGGITQSPKYLFRKEGQNVTLSCEQNLNHDAMYWYRQDPGQGLRLIYYSQIVNDFQKGDIAEGYSVSREKKESFPLTVTSAQKNPTAFYLCASTPTGGGRLSTDTQYFGPGTRLTVL.

The gene calls are TRBV19 and TRBJ2-7; perhaps TRBD1 as D (6 bases). From germline, CDR1 is LNHDA and CDR2 SQIVND (reference sequence). Deletions cut 7 bases from V and 7 bases from J, with 17 bases between. The CDR3 consists of 13 residues. CDR3 residues: CASTDRSWGEQYF. The CDR3 nucleotides are TGTGCCAGTACTGACAGGTCCTGGGGTGAGCAGTACTTC.

The sample holds one count of this clone. This rearrangement joins TRBV6-1 to TRBJ2-1, with a possible D match to TRBD1 (6 bases). The germline gives CDR1 MNHNS, CDR2 SASEGT. V dropped 2 bases and J dropped 9 bases, with 14 bases sitting between them. CDR3 length: 14 residues. The CDR3 protein is CASSESPAGVEQFF. CDR3 coding DNA: TGTGCCAGCAGTGAAAGTCCCGCAGGGGTTGAGCAGTTCTTC.

This clone was observed a single time. The V and J genes are TRBV6-1 and TRBJ2-3; 8 bases match TRBD2. CDR1 and CDR2 (germline): MNHNS, SASEGT. The CDR3 covers 15 residues. CDR3 nucleotides: TGTGCAAGTTTCCCGGGAACTAGCGGATCAGATACGCAGTATTTT. The encoded protein is CASFPGTSGSDTQYF.

The table lists this clone with a few counts. The rearrangement joins TRBV6-4 to TRBJ2-2; perhaps TRBD2 as D (5 bases). The CDR3 sequence is 14 residues long. Per the germline V gene, CDR1 is MRHNA and CDR2 is SNTAGT. The V end was cut by 3 bases, the J end by 5 bases, with 10 bases between. CDR3 bases: TGTGCCAGCAGTGAAAAGGAGGAGACCGGGGAGCTGTTTTTT. Translating gives CASSEKEETGELFF.

This clone was picked up one time. V is TRBV28 and J is TRBJ1-1; a possible D gene is TRBD1 (5 bases). V lost 3 bases, J lost 6 bases, and 17 bases lay in between. The germline V gene has CDR1 MDHEN and CDR2 SYDVKM. The CDR3 has 15 amino acids. The CDR3 DNA reads TGTGCCAGCAGTTTCCTGGGACTTGTCAACCCTGAAGCTTTCTTT. Translated: CASSFLGLVNPEAFF. Complete variable domain (other parts from reference TRBV28 and TRBJ1-1): DVKVTQSSRYLVKRTGEKVFLECVQDMDHENMFWYRQDPGLGLRLIYFSYDVKMKEKGDIPEGYSVSREKKERFSLILESASTNQTSMYLCASSFLGLVNPEAFFGQGTRLTVV.

The CDR3 bases are TGTGCCAGCTCACCCAGAAACACTGAAGCTTTCTTT. This translates into CASSPRNTEAFF. The chain carries TRBV18 and TRBJ1-1; unclear D gene. The CDR3 extends over 12 amino acids. Trimming removed 3 bases from V and 2 bases from J, with 4 bases in between. Germline CDR1 KGHSH, CDR2 LQKENI.

V is TRBV28 and J is TRBJ2-5; D possibly corresponds to TRBD2 (8 bases). Trimming cost V 8 bases and J 2 bases, with 18 bases left between them. The CDR3 consists of 15 residues. Germline V gives CDR1 MDHEN, CDR2 SYDVKM. CDR3 in DNA: TGTGCCAGCCGGCGGGGGGACAGCCAACAAGAGACCCAGTACTTC. Protein: CASRRGDSQQETQYF.

The rearrangement joins TRBV6-9 to TRBJ2-7; D might be TRBD2 (6 bases). This CDR3 is built from 14 residues. Trimming pared 5 bases from V and 6 bases from J, leaving 17 bases between. The germline CDR1 and CDR2 sequences are MNHGY and SVAAGI. This CDR3 reads CASSPAGPPSEQYF. In DNA, the CDR3 is TGTGCCAGCAGTCCGGCGGGACCCCCGAGCGAGCAGTACTTC.

This chain joins TRBV27 and TRBJ2-1; weak D call: TRBD2 (6 bases). Germline CDR1 MNHEY, CDR2 SMNVEV (reference sequence). Trimming cost V 4 bases and J 15 bases, with 31 bases left between them. This CDR3 has 17 residues. The CDR3 coding sequence is TGTGCCAGCAGTTGGGGGGTTAGCCGATACCTCCAGGTGGTGCTGTTCTTC. Translating gives CASSWGVSRYLQVVLFF.

V gene TRBV6-1 combines with J gene TRBJ2-7, with 7 bases fitting TRBD1. The V gene's germline CDR1 is MNHNS and CDR2 SASEGT. This CDR3 region has 14 residues. V trimming: 8 bases; J trimming: 4 bases; junction bases outside the gene matches: 11. Here the CDR3 DNA reads TGTGCCAGCCTATCGGGACAGCTCCGGTACGAGCAGTACTTC. This translates into CASLSGQLRYEQYF.

The rearrangement uses TRBV13 and TRBJ1-2, with TRBD1 as a possible D gene (5 bases). The CDR3 is 18 residues long. Germline lookup yields CDR1 PRHDT and CDR2 FYEKMQ (reference sequence). V lost 0 bases, J lost 4 bases, and 21 bases lay in between. The CDR3 region is CASSLGGGEVWSRYGYTF. The CDR3 coding sequence is TGTGCCAGCAGCTTAGGCGGGGGGGAGGTCTGGTCTCGCTATGGCTACACCTTC.